This T cell receptor beta chain comes out of a study of T cell repertoires in cytomegalovirus infection. Background on the study: Indications came from public TCR beta signatures; they pointed to CMV infection and to a matching HLA type.

Regarding the study as a whole: Dominant in the ex vivo response were TCR beta clonotypes restricted by HLA-C and specific for CMV.

This CDR3 has 19 amino acids. The germline gives CDR1 SEHNR, CDR2 FQNEAQ (reference sequence). Trimming cost V 1 base and J 5 bases; bases outside gene matches: 15. TCRdb fed the reads into MiXCR, producing one record per CDR3 protein. The sample carries 450,000 to 550,000 distinct CDR3 sequences, approximately 15% recorded once. There are many counts of this clonotype. Antigen specificity is unknown. This sequence joins TRBV7-9 and TRBJ2-5, with 11 bases lining up with TRBD2. This receptor was taken from a human donor in good health (CMV status not recorded). Some clones in this sample may be carry-over from other donors' samples. Sequences were obtained from CD8+ T cells from PBMCs. The CDR3 spells CASSLVSLAGGTHLETQYF. DNA for the CDR3: TGTGCCAGCAGCTTAGTGAGTCTAGCGGGGGGCACCCATCTCGAGACCCAGTACTTC.